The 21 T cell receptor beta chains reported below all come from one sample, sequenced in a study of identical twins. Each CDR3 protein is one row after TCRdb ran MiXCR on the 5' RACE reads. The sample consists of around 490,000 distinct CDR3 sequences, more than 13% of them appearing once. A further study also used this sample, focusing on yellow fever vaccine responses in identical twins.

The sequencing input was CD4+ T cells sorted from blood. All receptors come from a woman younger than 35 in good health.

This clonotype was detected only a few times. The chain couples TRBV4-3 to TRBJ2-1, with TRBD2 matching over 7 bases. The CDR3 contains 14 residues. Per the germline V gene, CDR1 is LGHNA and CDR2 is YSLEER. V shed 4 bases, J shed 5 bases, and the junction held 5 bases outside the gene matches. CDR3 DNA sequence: TGCGCCAGCAGCCGGGGGACTATAAACAATGAGCAGTTCTTC. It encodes CASSRGTINNEQFF.

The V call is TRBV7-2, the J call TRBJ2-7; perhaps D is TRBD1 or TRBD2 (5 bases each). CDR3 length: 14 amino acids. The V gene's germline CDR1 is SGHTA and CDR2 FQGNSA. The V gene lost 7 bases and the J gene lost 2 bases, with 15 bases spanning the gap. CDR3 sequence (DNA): TGTGCCAGCAATGAGGGACGAATACCCTACGAGCAGTACTTC. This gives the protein CASNEGRIPYEQYF.

Here the CDR3 DNA reads TGTGCCAGCAGCCCAACTTTTGACAGATCGGGCACAGATACGCAGTATTTT. It is translated as CASSPTFDRSGTDTQYF. This chain uses TRBV12-3 or TRBV12-4 with TRBJ2-3; perhaps TRBD1 as D (5 bases). The CDR3 sequence is 17 residues long. Trimming stripped 6 bases from V and 1 base from J, with 20 bases between.

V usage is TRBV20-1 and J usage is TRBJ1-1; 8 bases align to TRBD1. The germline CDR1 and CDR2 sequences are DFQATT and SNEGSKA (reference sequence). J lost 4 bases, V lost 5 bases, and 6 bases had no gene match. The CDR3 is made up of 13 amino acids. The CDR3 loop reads CSAPRQGTTEAFF. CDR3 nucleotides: TGCAGTGCTCCAAGACAGGGGACCACTGAAGCTTTCTTT.

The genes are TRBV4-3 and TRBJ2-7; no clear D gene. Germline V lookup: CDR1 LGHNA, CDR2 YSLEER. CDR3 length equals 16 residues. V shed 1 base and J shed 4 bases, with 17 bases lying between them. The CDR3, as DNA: TGCGCCAGCAGCCAAGCTGTCCCAGATGTAACTTACGAGCAGTACTTC. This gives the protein CASSQAVPDVTYEQYF.

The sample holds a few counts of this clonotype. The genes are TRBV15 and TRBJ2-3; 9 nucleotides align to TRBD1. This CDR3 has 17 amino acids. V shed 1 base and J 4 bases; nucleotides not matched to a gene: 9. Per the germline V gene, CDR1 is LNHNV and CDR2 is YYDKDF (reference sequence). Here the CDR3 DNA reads TGTGCCACCAGCAGAGCTACAGGGGGCAGTGCGGCAGATACGCAGTATTTT. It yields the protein CATSRATGGSAADTQYF.

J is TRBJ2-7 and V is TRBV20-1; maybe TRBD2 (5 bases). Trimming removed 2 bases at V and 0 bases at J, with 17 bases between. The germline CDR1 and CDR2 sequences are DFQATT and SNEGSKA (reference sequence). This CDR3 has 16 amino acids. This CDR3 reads CSARSSGKRSSYEQYF. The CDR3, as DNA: TGCAGTGCTAGATCGTCGGGGAAGAGGAGCTCCTACGAGCAGTACTTC.

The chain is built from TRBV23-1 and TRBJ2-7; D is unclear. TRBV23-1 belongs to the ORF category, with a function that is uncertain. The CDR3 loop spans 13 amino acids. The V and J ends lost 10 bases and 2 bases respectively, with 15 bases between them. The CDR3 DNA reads TGCGCCACCCCCCTGTGGGGAACCTACGAGCAGTACTTC. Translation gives CATPLWGTYEQYF.

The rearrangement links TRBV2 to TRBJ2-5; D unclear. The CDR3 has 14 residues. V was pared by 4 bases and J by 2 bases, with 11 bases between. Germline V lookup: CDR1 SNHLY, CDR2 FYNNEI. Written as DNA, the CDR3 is TGTGCCAGCAGTGTTAGTACAGCTCAAGAGACCCAGTACTTC. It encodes CASSVSTAQETQYF.

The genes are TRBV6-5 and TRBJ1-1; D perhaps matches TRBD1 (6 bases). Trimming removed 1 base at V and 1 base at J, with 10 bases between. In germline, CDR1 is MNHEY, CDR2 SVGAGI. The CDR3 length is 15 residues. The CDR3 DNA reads TGTGCCAGCAGTTACTTCGAGACAGGGAACACTGAAGCTTTCTTT. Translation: CASSYFETGNTEAFF.

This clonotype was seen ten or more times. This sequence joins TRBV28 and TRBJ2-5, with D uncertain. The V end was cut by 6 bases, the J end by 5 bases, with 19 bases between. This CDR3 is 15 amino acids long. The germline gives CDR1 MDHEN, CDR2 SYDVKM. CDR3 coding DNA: TGTGCCAGCAGCCAGGATAGGAAAACCGTGGAGACCCAGTACTTC. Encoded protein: CASSQDRKTVETQYF.

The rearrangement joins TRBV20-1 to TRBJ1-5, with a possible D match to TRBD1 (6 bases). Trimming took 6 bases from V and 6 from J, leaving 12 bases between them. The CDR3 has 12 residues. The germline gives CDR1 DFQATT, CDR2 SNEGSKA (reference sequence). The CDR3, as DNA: TGCAGTGCCAAGGACAGTACTCAGCCCCAGCATTTT. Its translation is CSAKDSTQPQHF.

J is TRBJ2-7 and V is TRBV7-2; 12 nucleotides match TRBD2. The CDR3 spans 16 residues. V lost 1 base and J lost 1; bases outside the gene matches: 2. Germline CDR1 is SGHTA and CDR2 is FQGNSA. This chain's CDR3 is CASSLGTSGESYEQYF. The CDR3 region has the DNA TGTGCCAGCAGCTTAGGGACTAGCGGGGAATCCTACGAGCAGTACTTC.

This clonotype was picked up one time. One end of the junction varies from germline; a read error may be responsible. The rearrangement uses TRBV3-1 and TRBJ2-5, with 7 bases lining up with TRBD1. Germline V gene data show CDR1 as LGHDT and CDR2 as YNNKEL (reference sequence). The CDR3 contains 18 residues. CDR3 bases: TGTTCCAGCAGCCAAGTTTATGCAGGGGGACAGCGCTCGGAGACCCAGTACTTC. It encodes CSSSQVYAGGQRSETQYF.

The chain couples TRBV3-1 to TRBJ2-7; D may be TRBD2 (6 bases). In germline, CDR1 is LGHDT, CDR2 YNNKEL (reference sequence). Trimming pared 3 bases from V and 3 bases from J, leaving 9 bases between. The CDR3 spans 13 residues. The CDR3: CASSHGGNYEQYF. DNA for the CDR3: TGTGCCAGCAGCCATGGCGGGAACTACGAGCAGTACTTC.

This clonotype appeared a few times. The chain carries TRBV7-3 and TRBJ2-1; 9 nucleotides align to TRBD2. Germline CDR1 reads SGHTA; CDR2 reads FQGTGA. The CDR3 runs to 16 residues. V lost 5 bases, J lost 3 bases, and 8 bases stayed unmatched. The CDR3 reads CASSPRTSEGYNEQFF. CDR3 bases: TGTGCCAGCAGCCCCAGGACTAGCGAGGGCTACAATGAGCAGTTCTTC.

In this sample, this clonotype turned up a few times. CDR3 DNA: TGTGCCAGCAGCGCCCGACGACAGTGGACCTACGAGCAGTACTTC. It specifies CASSARRQWTYEQYF. The chain carries TRBV7-2 and TRBJ2-7; D is possibly TRBD1 (5 bases). The CDR3 has 15 amino acids. V dropped 5 bases and J dropped 2 bases, with 16 bases sitting between them. Germline CDR1 SGHTA, CDR2 FQGNSA. Drawing the rest from reference TRBV7-2 and TRBJ2-7, the complete variable domain is GAGVSQSPSNKVTEKGKDVELRCDPISGHTALYWYRQSLGQGLEFLIYFQGNSAPDKSGLPSDRFSAERTGGSVSTLTIQRTQQEDSAVYLCASSARRQWTYEQYFGPGTRLTVT.

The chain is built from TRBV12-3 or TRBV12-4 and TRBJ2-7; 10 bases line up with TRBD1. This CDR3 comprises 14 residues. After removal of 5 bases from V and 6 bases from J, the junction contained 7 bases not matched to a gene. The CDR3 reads CASSRRDRGREQYF. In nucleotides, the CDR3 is TGTGCCAGCAGTCGCCGGGACAGGGGTCGCGAGCAGTACTTC.

CDR3 sequence: CATAGGGGAYNEQFF. CDR3 coding DNA: TGTGCCACCGCGGGGGGCGGGGGGGCCTACAATGAGCAGTTCTTC. The genes are TRBV15 and TRBJ2-1, with 9 positions matching TRBD2. Trimming took 8 bases from V and 2 from J; bases not matched to a gene: 7. This CDR3 is built from 15 residues. CDR1 is LNHNV and CDR2 is YYDKDF in the germline V gene (reference sequence).

The CDR3 here is CASSENGLAGYYEQYF. CDR3 DNA sequence: TGTGCCAGCAGTGAAAACGGACTAGCGGGGTATTACGAGCAGTACTTC. The V and J genes are TRBV6-1 and TRBJ2-7; the match to TRBD2 covers 12 bases. The CDR3 is 16 amino acids. Germline assignment: CDR1 MNHNS and CDR2 SASEGT. Unmatched junction bases numbered 6, after V lost 2 bases and J lost 4 bases.

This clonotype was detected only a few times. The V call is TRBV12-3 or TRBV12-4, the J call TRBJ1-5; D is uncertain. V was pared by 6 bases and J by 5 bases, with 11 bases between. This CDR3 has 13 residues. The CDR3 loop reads CASSYQADQPQHF. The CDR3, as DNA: TGTGCCAGCAGCTACCAGGCTGATCAGCCCCAGCATTTT.